One and the same sample provided the 29 T cell receptor beta chains below, sequenced in a study of beta chain features in type 1 diabetes. Overall study results and limits: When Type 1 diabetes patients were examined, their TCRB CDR3s proved moderately but significantly shorter in all four CD4+ subsets.

The whole isolated RNA underwent reverse transcription, so sequencing captured expressed TCRB transcripts. TCRdb's copy holds only in-frame clones and misses some; the assay was immunoSEQ multiplex PCR. Of approximately 730,000 clones in the sample, 13% were seen once. These TCRs' antigens remain unknown. The specimen sequenced was naive CD4+ T cells from blood. These TCRs come from a man between 18 and 35 years old with type 1 diabetes.

This clone has only a few counts. This same CDR3 is encoded by further DNA sequences in the sample. This sequence joins TRBV19 and TRBJ2-7, with 10 bases lining up with TRBD1. CDR1 LNHDA and CDR2 SQIVND come from the germline V gene (reference sequence). The V gene end was trimmed by 6 bases and the J gene end by 4 bases; junction bases not matched to a gene: 3. This CDR3 spans 13 amino acids. The CDR3 DNA reads as TGTGCCAGTAGCCGGGACAGGGGTTACGAGCAGTACTTC. This encodes CASSRDRGYEQYF.

V gene TRBV2 combines with J gene TRBJ1-1, with D possibly being TRBD1 (5 bases). Trimming left V 7 bases short and J 0 bases short, with 9 bases between. Germline V gene lookup returns CDR1 SNHLY and CDR2 FYNNEI. This CDR3 has 13 residues. In nucleotides, the CDR3 is TGTGCCAGCACCGGGGGAATGAACACTGAAGCTTTCTTT. Encoded protein: CASTGGMNTEAFF.

For the CDR3, the DNA is TGCGCCAGCAGTCAGTCATACACGTATGGCTACACCTTC. This translates into CASSQSYTYGYTF. The chain is built from TRBV23-1 and TRBJ1-2; D is unresolved. TRBV23-1 belongs to the ORF category, with a function that is uncertain. V was clipped by 3 bases and J by 5 bases, with 10 bases between them. This CDR3 region has 13 residues.

V usage is TRBV28 and J usage is TRBJ2-5; D gene uncertain. CDR3 length: 14 residues. Germline lookup yields CDR1 MDHEN and CDR2 SYDVKM. Trimming took 7 bases from V and 2 from J, leaving 14 bases between them. The DNA of the CDR3 is TGTGCCAGCAACGGTCCGGGCTTACAAGAGACCCAGTACTTC. Protein sequence: CASNGPGLQETQYF.

This clone occurred a few times. The chain recombines TRBV28 with TRBJ1-5, with D perhaps matching TRBD1 (6 bases). Germline assignment: CDR1 MDHEN and CDR2 SYDVKM. This CDR3 has 14 amino acids. V lost 5 bases and J 8 bases, leaving 16 bases between the germline ends. The CDR3 region has the DNA TGTGCCAGCAGTCAACAGGGATGGGAAAAGCCCCAGCATTTT. This gives the protein CASSQQGWEKPQHF.

V gene TRBV16 combines with J gene TRBJ2-7, with no clear D. The CDR3 consists of 16 residues. V lost 5 bases to trimming and J lost 1 base, with 18 bases between them. In germline, CDR1 is KGHSY, CDR2 FQNENV. CDR3 DNA sequence: TGTGCCAGCAGCGCCCCGGGTAGGGTGCGGTCCTACGAGCAGTACTTC. Residues: CASSAPGRVRSYEQYF.

This chain links TRBV5-4 with TRBJ2-7, with 7 bases fitting TRBD2. In germline, CDR1 is SGHNT, CDR2 YYREEE (reference sequence). This CDR3 is built from 14 residues. V lost 4 bases to trimming and J lost 0 bases; unmatched junction nucleotides: 4. The CDR3 loop reads CASSPGGFSYEQYF. CDR3 DNA sequence: TGTGCCAGCAGCCCGGGAGGCTTCTCCTACGAGCAGTACTTC.

This clone was recorded a few times. The chain uses TRBV6-6 and TRBJ2-1, with TRBD1 matching over 7 bases. Germline CDR1 MNHNY, CDR2 SVGAGI (reference sequence). This CDR3 spans 16 amino acids. V shed 5 bases, J shed 4 bases, and the junction held 11 bases outside the gene matches. The CDR3 loop reads CASSQQYRGGYNEQFF. DNA of the CDR3: TGTGCCAGCAGTCAACAGTACAGGGGCGGGTACAATGAGCAGTTCTTC.

The rearrangement joins TRBV5-1 to TRBJ2-3; no reliable D call. Trimming pared 4 bases from V and 2 bases from J, leaving 17 bases between. The V gene's germline CDR1 is SGHRS and CDR2 YFSETQ. This CDR3 is 16 amino acids long. CDR3 bases: TGCGCCAGCAGCAGTGAAGGAAGCCCGAACACAGATACGCAGTATTTT. It codes for CASSSEGSPNTDTQYF. Using reference TRBV5-1 and TRBJ2-3 for the parts outside the CDR3, the full variable domain is KAGVTQTPRYLIKTRGQQVTLSCSPISGHRSVSWYQQTPGQGLQFLFEYFSETQRNKGNFPGRFSGRQFSNSRSEMNVSTLELGDSALYLCASSSEGSPNTDTQYFGPGTRLTVL.

This clone showed up just once. The chain is built from TRBV7-9 and TRBJ1-2; D unresolved. The CDR3 covers 14 residues. CDR1 and CDR2 (germline): SEHNR, FQNEAQ (reference sequence). The V end was cut by 4 bases, the J end by 8 bases, with 17 bases between. The CDR3 DNA follows: TGTGCCAGCAGCTCCCGGGCCTCACCGGCCGGCTACACCTTC. Protein sequence: CASSSRASPAGYTF.

This chain connects TRBV5-4 to TRBJ2-3; D may be TRBD1 (5 bases). The CDR3 covers 18 residues. The germline V gene encodes CDR1 SGHNT and CDR2 YYREEE (reference sequence). Trimming took 0 bases from V and 0 from J, leaving 17 bases between them. CDR3 bases: TGTGCCAGCAGCTTGGGAGGACATCCTGGTGGGAGCACAGATACGCAGTATTTT. It yields the protein CASSLGGHPGGSTDTQYF.

On this clone: Relative to the germline gene, one junction end is altered; a read error may explain this. The CDR3 region is CASGLDNQLQHF. CDR3 bases: TGTGCTAGTGGTTTGGATAATCAGCTCCAGCATTTT. This chain joins TRBV12-5 and TRBJ1-5; D is unclear. Germline V gives CDR1 LGHNT, CDR2 FRNRAP. This CDR3 comprises 12 residues.

This clone was seen only a few times. The chain joins TRBV14 to TRBJ2-5; TRBD1 agrees at 8 bases. Germline lookup yields CDR1 SGHDN and CDR2 FVKESK. The CDR3 covers 14 residues. The V gene end was trimmed by 4 bases and the J gene end by 1 base; junction bases not matched to a gene: 2. In DNA form, the CDR3 reads TGTGCCAGCAGCCGGGACAGGCCCCAAGAGACCCAGTACTTC. Its protein is CASSRDRPQETQYF.

The chain employs TRBV5-1 and TRBJ2-5; a weak D match, TRBD1 (6 bases). Germline CDR1 reads SGHRS; CDR2 reads YFSETQ. V was pared by 4 bases and J by 5 bases, with 12 bases between. The CDR3 has 13 amino acids. The CDR3 here is CASSPTGAETQYF. The CDR3 DNA reads TGCGCCAGCAGCCCGACAGGAGCGGAGACCCAGTACTTC.

This rearrangement joins TRBV29-1 to TRBJ2-3, with D tentatively TRBD1 (5 bases). Germline loops: CDR1 SQVTM, CDR2 ANQGSEA. The length of the CDR3 is 15 residues. Trimming stripped 0 bases from V and 3 bases from J, with 13 bases between. This CDR3 reads CSVEDTTETTDTQYF. CDR3 DNA sequence: TGCAGCGTTGAAGATACGACAGAAACTACAGATACGCAGTATTTT.

The chain uses TRBV5-1 and TRBJ2-1, with D unclear. V was clipped by 0 bases and J by 10 bases, with 8 bases between them. The germline CDR1 and CDR2 sequences are SGHRS and YFSETQ. The CDR3 sequence is 12 residues long. CDR3 sequence: CASSLAGGEQFF. CDR3 sequence (DNA): TGCGCCAGCAGCTTGGCCGGTGGGGAGCAGTTCTTC.

The chain combines TRBV2 with TRBJ1-5; D not resolved. Trimming shortened V by 8 bases and J by 4 bases, and 12 bases separated the two germline ends. CDR1 SNHLY and CDR2 FYNNEI come from the germline V gene. The CDR3 sequence is 13 residues long. CDR3 coding DNA: TGTGCCAGCGGCCCGTATAGTAATCAGCCCCAGCATTTT. Protein sequence: CASGPYSNQPQHF.

The chain is built from TRBV7-9 and TRBJ2-3; maybe TRBD1 (6 bases). The ends were cut back, 3 bases at V and 4 bases at J, with 14 bases in the middle. In germline, CDR1 is SEHNR, CDR2 FQNEAQ (reference sequence). CDR3 length: 15 amino acids. The CDR3 loop is CASSFPGAAPDTQYF. In DNA form, the CDR3 reads TGTGCCAGCAGCTTCCCAGGGGCGGCCCCAGATACGCAGTATTTT.

This clone was recorded at least ten times. V gene TRBV30 combines with J gene TRBJ1-6, with 10 bases fitting TRBD1. Germline V gene sequence: CDR1 GTSNPN, CDR2 SVGIG (reference sequence). The CDR3 consists of 15 residues. J lost 8 bases, V lost 0 bases, and 4 bases had no gene match. CDR3 protein: CAWSVRGTGDSPLHF. The CDR3 bases are TGTGCCTGGAGTGTACGAGGGACAGGGGATTCACCCCTCCACTTT.

This clone came up a few times. For the CDR3, the DNA is TGCGCCAGCAGCCTAGGGACAGGGTCTTCCCAAGGGCAGTTCTTC. Protein sequence: CASSLGTGSSQGQFF. The chain links TRBV4-1 to TRBJ2-1, with 9 bases matching TRBD1. CDR1 is MGHRA and CDR2 is YSYEKL in the germline V gene. This CDR3 contains 15 residues. V was clipped by 4 bases and J by 12 bases; unmatched bases: 13.

This clone was observed a few times. The chain has TRBV20-1 and TRBJ2-1; D remains ambiguous. Germline assignment: CDR1 DFQATT and CDR2 SNEGSKA (reference sequence). V lost 6 bases, J lost 6 bases, and 6 bases lay in between. The CDR3 totals 10 residues. The CDR3 coding sequence is TGCAGTGCCGCCCTCAATGAGCAGTTCTTC. Translating gives CSAALNEQFF.

The V gene is TRBV11-3, the J gene TRBJ2-7, with TRBD2 identical over 7 bases. V lost 4 bases to trimming and J lost 7 bases; unmatched junction nucleotides: 7. The CDR3 runs 13 residues. The germline gives CDR1 SGHNT, CDR2 YENEEA. CDR3 in amino acids: CASSWRENGEQYF. The CDR3 nucleotides read TGTGCCAGCAGCTGGCGGGAGAATGGAGAGCAGTACTTC.

The chain couples TRBV28 to TRBJ1-5, with 7 bases aligning to TRBD1. The CDR3 has 12 residues. Germline loops: CDR1 MDHEN, CDR2 SYDVKM. The V and J ends lost 3 bases and 15 bases, in that order; junction bases with no gene match: 8. The chain's CDR3 is CASSLSGRQGHF. The CDR3 nucleotides are TGTGCCAGCAGTTTGTCCGGGAGACAGGGGCATTTT.

This chain uses TRBV19 with TRBJ2-2; D remains unclear. Germline loops: CDR1 LNHDA, CDR2 SQIVND (reference sequence). The germline V and J ends were trimmed by 2 bases and 1 base, with 5 bases remaining between them. This CDR3 region has 14 residues. This CDR3 is CASSILRNTGELFF. The CDR3 bases are TGTGCCAGTAGTATATTGCGGAACACCGGGGAGCTGTTTTTT.

A few counts support this clone. The V and J genes are TRBV13 and TRBJ2-7; 7 nucleotides match TRBD1. Trimming took 3 bases from V and 0 from J; bases not matched to a gene: 8. The germline V gene has CDR1 PRHDT and CDR2 FYEKMQ (reference sequence). This CDR3 contains 16 residues. DNA for the CDR3: TGTGCCAGCAGCTTGATAGGACAGGAAGACTCCTACGAGCAGTACTTC. It codes for CASSLIGQEDSYEQYF.

This clone was counted only a few times. The genes are TRBV10-3 and TRBJ1-6; 7 bases align to TRBD1. The CDR3 extends over 15 amino acids. Germline CDR1 and CDR2: ENHRY and SYGVKD. V was pared by 3 bases and J by 5 bases, with 4 bases of the junction left unmatched. CDR3 region: CAISEGDRDNSPLHF. The CDR3 DNA reads as TGTGCCATCAGTGAAGGGGACAGAGATAATTCACCCCTCCACTTT.

There are a few counts of this clone. J is TRBJ1-6 and V is TRBV18, with a possible D match to TRBD1 (6 bases). This CDR3 region has 13 residues. V lost 3 bases and J 11 bases, leaving 11 bases between the germline ends. CDR1 is KGHSH, CDR2 LQKENI, per germline. The CDR3 is CASSPDRRPPLHF. The CDR3 nucleotides are TGTGCCAGCTCACCTGACAGGCGACCACCCCTCCACTTT.

This clone has more than one count but fewer than ten. This chain connects TRBV25-1 to TRBJ2-2, with unresolved D. The CDR3 has 13 residues. CDR1 and CDR2 from the germline V gene are MGHDK and SYGVNS. With 3 bases removed from V and 5 bases from J, the gap between germline ends came to 7 bases. The CDR3 region is CASSDRVTGELFF. The DNA of the CDR3 is TGTGCCAGCAGTGACCGAGTGACCGGGGAGCTGTTTTTT.

A few counts support this clone. The junction differs from germline at one of its ends, possibly a read error. The chain recombines TRBV7-8 with TRBJ1-5, with D unclear. The V gene's germline CDR1 is SGHVS and CDR2 FQNEAQ. The CDR3 runs to 14 residues. The CDR3 DNA follows: TGTGCCAGCAACTTAGGTTCCGGGAATCAGCCCCAGCATTTT. Protein sequence: CASNLGSGNQPQHF.